This is a list of T cell receptor beta chains from one sample in a study of siplizumab effects on memory and regulatory T cells. Clones were sequenced by immunoSEQ multiplex PCR, and TCRdb holds only the in-frame ones, with some missing. The table lists 100,000 or so clones, about 90% of them singletons, with approximately 0.71% in the top ten. Sequenced: Tregs sorted from blood. These receptors were obtained from a human donor in good health. The CDR3 runs from the conserved cysteine through the conserved F or W. D genes are given only for firm matches. Only some rows state a clone size, as once, few, many or a class for expanded clones.

-	TRBV9	TRBJ1-6	TRBD1	CASSVAGDSGVSPLHF	TGTGCCAGCAGCGTAGCTGGGGACAGTGGGGTTTCACCCCTCCACTTT
-	TRBV2	TRBJ1-2	-	CAVGGRGPSYGYTF	TGTGCCGTAGGAGGCAGGGGACCTAGCTATGGCTACACCTTC
-	TRBV10-3	TRBJ1-5	-	CAIRRLLQHF	TGTGCCATCAGGCGTCTGCTCCAGCATTTT
-	TRBV6-5	TRBJ1-2	TRBD1	CASSLDRSTYYGYTF	TGTGCCAGCAGCTTGGACAGGTCCACTTACTATGGCTACACCTTC
-	TRBV23-1	TRBJ2-3	TRBD1	CASRPNGTASTDTQYF	TGCGCCAGCAGACCGAATGGGACAGCTAGCACAGATACGCAGTATTTT
-	TRBV21-1	TRBJ1-5	-	CASSQRGGQPQPQHF	TGTGCCAGCAGCCAAAGGGGGGGACAGCCTCAGCCCCAGCATTTT
-	TRBV9	TRBJ2-1	TRBD2	CASSPRLAGDPGYEQFF	TGTGCCAGCAGCCCCCGACTAGCGGGAGATCCCGGGTATGAGCAGTTCTTC
-	TRBV5-4	TRBJ1-1	-	CASSFGGWDTEAFF	TGTGCCAGCAGCTTCGGAGGGTGGGACACTGAAGCTTTCTTT
-	TRBV2	TRBJ2-1	TRBD2	CASNQDVVPAGNPGNEQFF	TGTGCCAGCAACCAGGATGTTGTGCCAGCGGGGAATCCCGGCAATGAGCAGTTCTTC
few	TRBV5-6	TRBJ2-7	-	CASSRTYEQYF	TGTGCCAGCAGCCGGACCTACGAGCAGTACTTC
-	TRBV10-2	TRBJ2-3	TRBD2	CASSVAGGVTDTQYF	TGCGCCAGCAGTGTAGCGGGAGGGGTCACAGATACGCAGTATTTT
once	TRBV10-2	TRBJ1-4	-	CASSEGRVKLFF	TGCGCCAGCAGTGAGGGTAGAGTAAAACTGTTTTTT
-	TRBV10-1	TRBJ2-2	-	CASSELLEPGELFF	TGCGCCAGCAGTGAACTTTTAGAGCCCGGGGAGCTGTTTTTT
-	TRBV4-2	TRBJ2-5	-	CASSQDPHGLRETQYF	TGTGCCAGCAGCCAAGATCCCCACGGGTTGAGGGAGACCCAGTACTTC
-	TRBV19	TRBJ1-2	-	CASSIGGRGYTF	TGTGCCAGTAGTATAGGAGGGAGAGGCTACACCTTC
-	TRBV27	TRBJ1-5	-	CASGKSNQPQHF	TGTGCCAGCGGAAAGAGCAATCAGCCCCAGCATTTT
-	TRBV2	TRBJ1-3	-	CASSRDTGNTIYF	TGTGCCAGCAGCCGGGACACGGGAAACACCATATATTTT
-	TRBV5-1	TRBJ2-5	-	CASSLTGERQETQYF	TGCGCCAGCAGCTTGACCGGGGAGAGACAAGAGACCCAGTACTTC
once	TRBV5-6	TRBJ2-5	-	CASSLAGSPKETQYF	TGTGCCAGCAGCTTGGCAGGATCGCCTAAAGAGACCCAGTACTTC
-	TRBV5-1	TRBJ2-3	TRBD1	CASSLGGGSTDTQYF	TGCGCCAGCAGCTTGGGAGGGGGCTCCACAGATACGCAGTATTTT
-	TRBV29-1	TRBJ2-7	-	CSASSHPSEQYF	TGCAGCGCCTCAAGTCATCCTAGCGAGCAGTACTTC
-	TRBV7-2	TRBJ1-1	-	CASSLKRWTEAFF	TGTGCCAGCAGCCTAAAAAGGTGGACTGAAGCTTTCTTT
-	TRBV29-1	TRBJ1-4	-	CSVGSTWGEKLFF	TGCAGCGTCGGATCGACGTGGGGGGAAAAACTGTTTTTT
-	TRBV10-3	TRBJ2-2	TRBD2	CAISERLAANTGELFF	TGTGCCATCAGTGAGCGCCTAGCGGCGAACACCGGGGAGCTGTTTTTT
-	TRBV19	TRBJ2-2	TRBD1	CASSGRQGITGELFF	TGTGCCAGTAGTGGCAGACAGGGTATAACCGGGGAGCTGTTTTTT
-	TRBV6-4	TRBJ2-1	TRBD2	CASSPPSGSSNEQFF	TGTGCCAGCAGCCCACCTAGCGGGAGTTCAAATGAGCAGTTCTTC
-	TRBV6-5	TRBJ2-2	-	CASSLGGTGELFF	TGTGCCAGCAGTTTGGGCGGCACCGGGGAGCTGTTTTTT
-	TRBV2	TRBJ2-7	TRBD1	CASSENRGARFDEQYF	TGTGCCAGCAGTGAAAACAGGGGGGCCCGTTTTGACGAGCAGTACTTC
-	TRBV6-6	TRBJ2-4	-	CASSYGLAKNIQYF	TGTGCCAGCAGTTACGGCTTAGCCAAAAACATTCAGTACTTC
-	TRBV30	TRBJ2-7	TRBD2	CAWSGTGLASLSYEQYF	TGTGCCTGGAGTGGGACGGGACTAGCGAGCCTATCCTACGAGCAGTACTTC
-	TRBV7-9	TRBJ1-2	-	CASLPGSHYGYTF	TGTGCCAGCCTGCCGGGATCCCACTATGGCTACACCTTC
-	TRBV4-2	TRBJ2-7	TRBD2	CASSQDGGGAYEQYF	TGTGCCAGCAGCCAAGATGGCGGGGGGGCCTACGAGCAGTACTTC
-	TRBV11-3	TRBJ1-5	TRBD1	CASSLVLGDRGLQPQHF	TGTGCCAGCAGCTTAGTTTTAGGGGACAGGGGGCTTCAGCCCCAGCATTTT
once	TRBV6-6	TRBJ2-7	TRBD1	CASSYRGLHSYEQYF	TGTGCCAGCAGTTACAGGGGGCTACACTCCTACGAGCAGTACTTC
-	TRBV5-4	TRBJ2-4	-	CASSVYLGGNIQYF	TGTGCCAGCAGCGTTTACTTAGGGGGAAACATTCAGTACTTC
-	TRBV15	TRBJ2-6	TRBD1	CATSQGAAGANVLTF	TGTGCCACCAGCCAGGGGGCGGCTGGGGCCAACGTCCTGACTTTC
-	TRBV18	TRBJ2-7	TRBD2	CASSPETSDPYEQYF	TGTGCCAGCTCACCGGAGACTAGCGATCCCTACGAGCAGTACTTC
once	TRBV6-6	TRBJ2-7	-	CASSYPGAPYEQYF	TGTGCCAGCAGTTACCCGGGGGCCCCCTACGAGCAGTACTTC
-	TRBV4-2	TRBJ2-4	TRBD1	CASRRTGEGNIQYF	TGTGCCAGCAGAAGGACAGGGGAGGGTAACATTCAGTACTTC
few	TRBV5-6	TRBJ1-4	TRBD1	CASSLNRGGLGKLFF	TGTGCCAGCAGCTTGAATCGAGGGGGCTTGGGGAAACTGTTTTTT
-	TRBV11-1	TRBJ2-5	TRBD1	CASSSTGIQETQYF	TGTGCCAGCAGCTCGACAGGGATCCAAGAGACCCAGTACTTC